This T cell receptor (beta chain) was sequenced for a study of cytomegalovirus exposure and HLA in healthy donors. General study findings and limits: Confirmation was obtained in vitro that a few CMV-associated chains are specific for CMV antigens. The classifier was said to identify cytomegalovirus status with high specificity and sensitivity. TCR beta chains numbering under 200 were designated cytomegalovirus-associated. The majority of TCR sequences were rare, yet some public TCRs appeared in many donors.

As for this clone: Its specificity is not known.

The data were produced by immunoSEQ multiplex PCR, yet TCRdb's version contains in-frame clones alone and is incomplete. Here the sample spans 65,000 to 95,000 clones, 90% to 95% being singletons. The V gene end was trimmed by 6 bases and the J gene end by 0 bases; junction bases not matched to a gene: 20. Per germline, CDR1 LGHNA and CDR2 YNFKEQ. This CDR3 region has 20 residues. The receptor was derived from a woman in her 30s in good health and CMV-seronegative. Sequencing input: PBMCs. This chain links TRBV4-2 with TRBJ1-1, with TRBD1 matching over 9 bases. The CDR3 loop reads CASRKHRDRDLRNLNTEAFF. The CDR3 coding sequence is TGTGCCAGCAGGAAACACCGGGACAGGGATTTACGGAACCTGAACACTGAAGCTTTCTTT.